Following are 14 T cell receptor beta chains from one sample sequenced in a study of post-analysis software for immune sequencing data. What these receptors recognize is not known. Study-wide results and limits: There were several TRBV segments more frequent in patients than controls, and TRBV5-6, TRBV5-1 and TRBV20-1 were among them.

Unique molecular identifiers were carried by the TCR beta cDNA libraries. TCRdb fed the PCR reads into MiXCR, producing one record per CDR3 protein. The sample holds roughly 540,000 distinct CDR3 sequences, around 36% seen once. Sequenced input: blood. The source is a girl aged 2 to 17 with multiple sclerosis.

This clonotype was observed once. J is TRBJ1-1 and V is TRBV5-1, with 7 bases matching TRBD1. The CDR3 loop spans 16 amino acids. Germline V lookup: CDR1 SGHRS, CDR2 YFSETQ. V was clipped by 0 bases and J by 7 bases; unmatched bases: 12. CDR3 residues: CASSLASGTARSEAFF. CDR3 sequence (DNA): TGCGCCAGCAGCTTGGCCTCCGGGACAGCTCGTAGTGAAGCTTTCTTT.

The gene calls are TRBV10-3 and TRBJ2-3; 7 bases fit TRBD2. The CDR3 covers 13 residues. Germline CDR1 is ENHRY and CDR2 is SYGVKD. V trimming: 4 bases; J trimming: 3 bases; junction bases outside the gene matches: 1. DNA for the CDR3: TGTGCCATCAGTGGGGAGGGGACAGATACGCAGTATTTT. Encoded protein: CAISGEGTDTQYF.

V is TRBV28 and J is TRBJ1-2, with D unclear. The CDR3 sequence is 12 residues long. Deletions cut 10 bases from V and 2 bases from J, with 11 bases between. CDR1 and CDR2 from the germline V gene are MDHEN and SYDVKM. Written as DNA, the CDR3 is TGTGCCACCCTGCGGCAGAACTATGGCTACACCTTC. The encoded protein is CATLRQNYGYTF.

This rearrangement joins TRBV10-3 to TRBJ2-1; TRBD2 matches 9 bases. J was trimmed by 4 bases and V by 10 bases; bases with no gene match: 5. In germline, CDR1 is ENHRY, CDR2 SYGVKD. The CDR3 runs to 13 residues. The CDR3 sequence: CATTSGGYNEQFF. The CDR3 region has the DNA TGTGCCACCACGAGCGGGGGGTACAATGAGCAGTTCTTC.

The J gene is TRBJ1-2, the V gene TRBV9; no firm D call. Germline CDR1 reads SGDLS; CDR2 reads YYNGEE. V was cut by 6 bases and J by 3 bases, with 9 bases left in between. The CDR3 spans 12 residues. CDR3: CASTPVDYGYTF. The CDR3 coding sequence is TGTGCCAGCACCCCTGTTGACTATGGCTACACCTTC.

Only a few counts were recorded for this clonotype. The J gene is TRBJ1-2, the V gene TRBV29-1; 9 bases are shared with TRBD1. V was clipped by 4 bases and J by 7 bases; unmatched bases: 10. Germline values: CDR1 SQVTM, CDR2 ANQGSEA. The CDR3 extends over 14 amino acids. CDR3 nucleotide sequence: TGCAGCGTTGGAACCGGGACAGGGAGATCTGGCTACACCTTC. Encoded protein: CSVGTGTGRSGYTF.

The CDR3 region has the DNA TGCGCCAGCAGCCTAATATCGCAAGGTTCACCCCTCCACTTT. This encodes CASSLISQGSPLHF. The V and J genes are TRBV10-2 and TRBJ1-6; no reliable D call. This CDR3 contains 14 residues. The germline V gene has CDR1 WSHSY and CDR2 SAAADI. The V and J ends lost 6 bases and 9 bases respectively, with 15 bases between them.

V is TRBV29-1 and J is TRBJ2-3; 11 bases map to TRBD2. The CDR3 extends over 18 amino acids. After removal of 1 base from V and 3 bases from J, the junction contained 12 bases not matched to a gene. Germline V gives CDR1 SQVTM, CDR2 ANQGSEA. The CDR3 loop reads CSVEGRVIAGGPTDTQYF. Written as DNA, the CDR3 is TGCAGCGTTGAAGGACGGGTGATAGCGGGGGGGCCGACAGATACGCAGTATTTT.

Remarks on this clonotype: A much larger clone is a single base away; this may be a read error. This chain links TRBV12-3 or TRBV12-4 with TRBJ1-2; D is unresolved. This CDR3 has 13 residues. CDR3 nucleotide sequence: TGTGGCAGCAGTCCGGGATCTAACTATGGCTACACCTTC. The encoded protein is CGSSPGSNYGYTF.

This clonotype has more than one count but fewer than ten. The V call is TRBV5-1, the J call TRBJ2-4; 8 nucleotides match TRBD2. Germline V gives CDR1 SGHRS, CDR2 YFSETQ. This CDR3 has 17 residues. Trimming removed 4 bases from V and 8 bases from J; junction bases left unmatched: 17. The CDR3 nucleotides are TGCGCCAGCAGCCCGTCACGCGCGGGGGGAACAGAAGACATTCAGTACTTC. Translated, it gives CASSPSRAGGTEDIQYF. Full variable domain (rest looked up from reference TRBV5-1 and TRBJ2-4): KAGVTQTPRYLIKTRGQQVTLSCSPISGHRSVSWYQQTPGQGLQFLFEYFSETQRNKGNFPGRFSGRQFSNSRSEMNVSTLELGDSALYLCASSPSRAGGTEDIQYFGAGTRLSVL.

This chain links TRBV7-2 with TRBJ2-3; D ambiguous. The J call is uncertain, as TRBJ1-5 better fits the DNA end. This CDR3 is built from 17 residues. Germline assignment: CDR1 SGHTA and CDR2 FQGNSA. CDR3 in amino acids: CASSVPTRGGITDTQHF. The DNA of the CDR3 is TGTGCCAGCAGCGTCCCAACCCGTGGCGGAATCACAGATACGCAGCATTTT.

The chain recombines TRBV5-5 with TRBJ1-2, with a possible D match to TRBD1 (6 bases). The CDR3 is made up of 14 amino acids. The V end lost 0 bases, the J end lost 12 bases, and 18 bases lay between the germline ends. The germline V gene has CDR1 SGHKS and CDR2 YYEKEE (reference sequence). CDR3 sequence reads: CASSLVGLGEGDTF. In nucleotides, the CDR3 is TGTGCCAGCAGCTTGGTTGGACTGGGAGAGGGGGACACCTTC.

The genes are TRBV10-3 and TRBJ1-1; a possible D gene is TRBD1 (6 bases). Germline V gives CDR1 ENHRY, CDR2 SYGVKD. Trimming took off 3 bases at V and 5 bases at J, with 7 bases between the two ends. The CDR3 runs to 12 residues. The CDR3: CAISDQGTEAFF. The CDR3 DNA reads as TGTGCCATCAGTGACCAGGGGACTGAAGCTTTCTTT.

This clonotype was detected only a few times. V and J are TRBV29-1 and TRBJ1-2, with TRBD1 matching 8 bases. V gave up 7 bases and J gave up 4 bases; unmatched junction bases: 8. The CDR3 is made up of 13 amino acids. Looked up from germline, CDR1 is SQVTM and CDR2 is ANQGSEA. The CDR3 nucleotides are TGCAGCGCCTCAGGACAGGGCGGCTATGGCTACACCTTC. Translation: CSASGQGGYGYTF.